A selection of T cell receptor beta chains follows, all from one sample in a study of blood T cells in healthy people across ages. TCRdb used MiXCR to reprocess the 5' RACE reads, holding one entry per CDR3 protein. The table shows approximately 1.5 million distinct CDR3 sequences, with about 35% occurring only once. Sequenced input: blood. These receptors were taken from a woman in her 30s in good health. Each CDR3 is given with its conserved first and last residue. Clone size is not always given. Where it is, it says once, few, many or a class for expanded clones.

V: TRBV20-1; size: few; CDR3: CSAPGLAGVYNEQFF
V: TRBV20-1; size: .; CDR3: CSARGTSGLYEQYF
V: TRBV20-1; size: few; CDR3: CSARITDSPLHF
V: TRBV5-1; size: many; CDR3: CASSFSGGATDTQYF
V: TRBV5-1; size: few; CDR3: CASSYTGGYYNEQFF
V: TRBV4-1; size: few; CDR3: CASRRQGGEKLFF
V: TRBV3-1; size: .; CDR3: CASSQSEGTTGLETQYF
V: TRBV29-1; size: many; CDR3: CSGQDSGRETQYF
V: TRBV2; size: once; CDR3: CASSAPSGGSTDTQYF
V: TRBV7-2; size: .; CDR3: CASSLGLAATFYNEQFF
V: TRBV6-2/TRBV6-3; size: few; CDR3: CASSRGGFGTDTQYF
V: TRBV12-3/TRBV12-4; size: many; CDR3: CASTRDRYQETQYF
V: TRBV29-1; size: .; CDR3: CSVFGPREGIEQFF
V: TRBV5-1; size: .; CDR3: CASSLGGGRHTGELFF
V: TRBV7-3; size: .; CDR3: CASSPSAGVAKNIQYF
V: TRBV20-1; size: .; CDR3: CSAGRWGTQETQYF
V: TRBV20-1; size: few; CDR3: CSAPHGGSDYEQYF
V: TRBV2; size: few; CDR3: CASSDLAGGMNTQYF
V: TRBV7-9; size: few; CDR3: CASSFLADAQETQYF
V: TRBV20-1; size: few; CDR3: CSARRRTGRSYEQYF
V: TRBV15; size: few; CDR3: CATSRPPGRGISNEQFF
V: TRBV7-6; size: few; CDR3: CASSADGPSREQYF
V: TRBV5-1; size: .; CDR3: CASRGTTSSYEQYF
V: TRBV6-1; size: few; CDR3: CASSEGSGEQYF
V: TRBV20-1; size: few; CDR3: CSASQRDSFQPQHF
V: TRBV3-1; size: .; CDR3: CASSQMAADTQYF
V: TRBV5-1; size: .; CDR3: CASSPTSGPDNEQFF
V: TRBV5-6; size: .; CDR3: CASSLGTSDYEQYF
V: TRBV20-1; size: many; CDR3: CSAPRGLAGSYTQYF
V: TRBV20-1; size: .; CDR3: CSAVGLAGVGETQYF